The clone carrying this TCR beta chain was detected only a few times. Its antigen is currently unknown. The sample originates from a study of blood T cells in healthy people across ages. Study conclusions and caveats: Estimated diversity across one million T cells was deemed an underestimate. The donors' CMV status was not determined, possibly confounding changes in expanded clonotypes. Naive T cell percentage showed a strong correlation with TCR beta diversity.

The authors ran a second PCR of about 7 to 11 cycles using a sample-barcoded 5' primer and a J-beta primer mix. TCRdb reanalysed the 5' RACE reads using MiXCR and keeps one entry per CDR3 protein. Counted here are more than 1 million distinct CDR3 sequences, 35% to 50% occurring once; the ten biggest clones make up over 15%. The people who gave samples were healthy Caucasians from Russia, aged roughly 6 to 95. The germline gives CDR1 SGHVS, CDR2 FNYEAQ. After removal of 1 base from V and 2 bases from J, the junction contained 2 bases not matched to a gene. This CDR3 contains 15 residues. The chain recombines TRBV7-6 with TRBJ2-1; TRBD2 aligns across 7 bases. Sequencing was performed on blood. The receptor's source is an older woman in good health. DNA of the CDR3: TGTGCCAGCAGCTTAGACGGGACTACCTACAATGAGCAGTTCTTC. It specifies CASSLDGTTYNEQFF.